This T cell receptor beta chain was captured in a study of molecular identifiers for immune sequencing clone quantification. Study details: Replicate experiments took RNA from roughly 20,000 or 100,000 naive CD8 cells, divided it five ways and sequenced four. Study-wide results and caveats: Highly expanded clone sizes could be underestimated by identical TCR molecules that share a barcode.

The bulk TCR libraries were made with methods described before and with listed TCR primers. MiXCR, applied by TCRdb to the PCR reads, yields one record per CDR3 protein. Counted here are under 800,000 distinct CDR3 sequences, over 25% occurring once; the ten biggest clones make up 0.7% to 0.95%. Germline CDR1 reads LNHDA; CDR2 reads SQIVND (reference sequence). The CDR3 is made up of 14 amino acids. The ends were cut back, 3 bases at V and 1 base at J, with 9 bases in the middle. Naive CD8 sequencing libraries were generated from about 21,000 to 970,000 sorted cells, with 10%, 30% or 50% RNA as input. Notes on this clonotype: Its antigen is still unknown.

Sequencing was carried out using naive CD8+ T cells from blood, with Jurkat cell RNA spiked in. The subset denotes: FACS-sorted CD8+CD4-CCR7+CD45RA+ naive T cells. This receptor was taken from a human donor in good health. Some libraries in this study had Jurkat cell RNA spiked in. This rearrangement joins TRBV19 to TRBJ1-2; D call uncertain. The CDR3 DNA follows: TGTGCCAGTAGTATCTTCTCCGGTAACTATGGCTACACCTTC. Its protein is CASSIFSGNYGYTF.